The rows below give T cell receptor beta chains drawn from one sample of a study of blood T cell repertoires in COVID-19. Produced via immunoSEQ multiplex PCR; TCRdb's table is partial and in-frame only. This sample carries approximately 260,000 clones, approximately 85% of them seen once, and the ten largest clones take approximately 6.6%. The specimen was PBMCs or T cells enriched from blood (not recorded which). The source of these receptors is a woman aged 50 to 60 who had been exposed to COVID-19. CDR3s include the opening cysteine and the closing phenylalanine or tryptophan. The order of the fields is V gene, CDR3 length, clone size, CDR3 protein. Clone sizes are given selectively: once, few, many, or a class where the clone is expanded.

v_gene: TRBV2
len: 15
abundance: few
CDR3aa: CASSYRLRSGNTIYF

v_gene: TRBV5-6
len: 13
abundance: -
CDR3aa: CASSLTGSYEQYF

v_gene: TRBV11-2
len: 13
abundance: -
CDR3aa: CASSRGVGYEQYF

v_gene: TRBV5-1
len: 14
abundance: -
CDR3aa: CASKAGGPTDTQYF

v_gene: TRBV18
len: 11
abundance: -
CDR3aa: CASSLQSEQFF

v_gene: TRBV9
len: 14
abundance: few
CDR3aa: CASSKRGGSDEQFF

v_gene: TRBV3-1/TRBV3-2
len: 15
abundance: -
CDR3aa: CASSQGLTTADTQYF

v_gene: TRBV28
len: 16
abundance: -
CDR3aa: CASRRTGSSTNEKLFF

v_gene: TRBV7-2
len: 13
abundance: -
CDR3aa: CASSLGRSYEQYF

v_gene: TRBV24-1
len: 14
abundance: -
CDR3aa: CATSDQTDDQPQHF

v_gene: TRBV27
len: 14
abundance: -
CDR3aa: CASSSGQGAREQYF

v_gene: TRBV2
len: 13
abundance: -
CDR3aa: CASSEGRNQPQHF

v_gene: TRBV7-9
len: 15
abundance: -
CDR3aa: CASSAGTVLNTEAFF

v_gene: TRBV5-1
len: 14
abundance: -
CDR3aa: CASSLDYRGSPLHF

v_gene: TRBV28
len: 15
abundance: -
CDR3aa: CASSQAGNPGNTIYF

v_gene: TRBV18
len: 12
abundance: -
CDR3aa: CASSVTGNGYTF

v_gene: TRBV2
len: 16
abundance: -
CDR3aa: CASSEDPTGPTGELFF

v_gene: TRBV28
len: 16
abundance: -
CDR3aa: CASSSLGQPGNTEAFF

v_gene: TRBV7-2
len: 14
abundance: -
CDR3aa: CASSRGVVTGELFF

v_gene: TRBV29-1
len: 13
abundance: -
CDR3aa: CSAAQGANTEAFF

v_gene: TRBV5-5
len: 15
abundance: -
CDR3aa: CASSPSRTAGSPLHF

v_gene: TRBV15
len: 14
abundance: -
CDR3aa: CATSRDRAGRRYTF

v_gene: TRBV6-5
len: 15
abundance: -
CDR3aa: CASSLYEQGTTEAFF

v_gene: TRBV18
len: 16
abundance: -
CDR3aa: CASSPRLAGGLNEQFF

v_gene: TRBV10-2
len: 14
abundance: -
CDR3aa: CASKKTAMNTEAFF

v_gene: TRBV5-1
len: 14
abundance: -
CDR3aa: CASRTDYMNTEAFF

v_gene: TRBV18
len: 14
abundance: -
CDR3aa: CASSPFDRVTEAFF

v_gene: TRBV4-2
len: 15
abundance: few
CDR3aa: CASSQELGGLVEQYF

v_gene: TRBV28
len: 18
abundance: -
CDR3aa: CASSFPTLQGARTGELFF

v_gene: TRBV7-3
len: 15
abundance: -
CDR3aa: CASSPQGGGADEQFF

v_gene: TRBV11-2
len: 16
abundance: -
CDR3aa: CASSLRLAGMNTEAFF

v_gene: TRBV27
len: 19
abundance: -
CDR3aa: CASSLSVPSDRVLFYEQYF

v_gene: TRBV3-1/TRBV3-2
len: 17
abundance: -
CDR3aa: CASSQDRREEVRETQYF

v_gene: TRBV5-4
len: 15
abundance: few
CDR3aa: CASSPPGGNTGELFF

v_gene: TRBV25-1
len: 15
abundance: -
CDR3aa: CASSDPGRSNEKLFF

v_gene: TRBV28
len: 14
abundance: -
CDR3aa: CASSSRRIGETQYF

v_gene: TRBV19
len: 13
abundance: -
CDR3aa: CASNSGTGQPQHF

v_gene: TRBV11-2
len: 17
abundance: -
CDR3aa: CASSLDPLRGQNYGYTF

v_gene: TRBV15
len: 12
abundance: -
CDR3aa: CARDTGGGPQHF